The 9 T cell receptor beta chains given below trace back to one sample, sequenced in a study of circulating CD8 cells and anti-PD-1 response in melanoma. Four subsets defined by PD-1 and/or TIGIT were sorted from live CD3+CD8+TCRalphabeta+ cells. TCR libraries were prepared from around 15 ng of total RNA with the QIAseq Immune Repertoire TCR panel. MiXCR, applied by TCRdb to the reads, yields one record per CDR3 protein. The sample yields under 2,500 distinct CDR3 sequences, 5% to 6.5% seen once. The sequencing used CD8+ T cells from PBMCs, collected at baseline or after one month of anti-PD-1 therapy (not recorded which). The receptors were sampled from a human donor with melanoma.

By frequency in the sample, this clonotype is medium-sized. V is TRBV7-9 and J is TRBJ2-2, with D possibly matching TRBD1 (6 bases). CDR3 length: 16 residues. The germline V and J ends were trimmed by 2 bases and 1 base, with 11 bases remaining between them. The V gene's germline CDR1 is SEHNR and CDR2 FQNEAQ (reference sequence). CDR3 protein: CASSLPWTENTGELFF. Here the CDR3 DNA reads TGTGCCAGCAGCTTACCTTGGACAGAGAACACCGGGGAGCTGTTTTTT.

The chain couples TRBV28 to TRBJ2-1; 8 bases agree with TRBD1. Per germline, CDR1 MDHEN and CDR2 SYDVKM. This CDR3 comprises 15 residues. Trimming removed 6 bases from V and 2 bases from J; junction bases left unmatched: 6. CDR3 residues: CASSQRQGPYNEQFF. In nucleotides, the CDR3 is TGTGCCAGCAGCCAACGACAGGGGCCCTACAATGAGCAGTTCTTC. Full variable domain (outside the CDR3, taken from reference TRBV28 and TRBJ2-1): DVKVTQSSRYLVKRTGEKVFLECVQDMDHENMFWYRQDPGLGLRLIYFSYDVKMKEKGDIPEGYSVSREKKERFSLILESASTNQTSMYLCASSQRQGPYNEQFFGPGTRLTVL.

This clonotype is large by share. CDR3 region: CASRSTSGDYNEQFF. The CDR3 region has the DNA TGTGCCAGCCGTTCCACTAGCGGGGACTACAATGAGCAGTTCTTC. The chain employs TRBV5-4 and TRBJ2-1; 10 bases are a match to TRBD2. This CDR3 region has 15 residues. Germline CDR1 reads SGHNT; CDR2 reads YYREEE (reference sequence). Trimming took 7 bases from V and 3 from J; bases not matched to a gene: 7.

By share of the sample, this clonotype is medium-sized. The J gene is TRBJ2-7, the V gene TRBV28; tentatively, D is TRBD2 (6 bases). Trimming took 4 bases from V and 6 from J, leaving 19 bases between them. CDR1 MDHEN and CDR2 SYDVKM come from the germline V gene. The CDR3 loop spans 15 amino acids. The CDR3 DNA follows: TGTGCCAGCAGTTCGCCGGGAGAAAGGGCGAGCGAGCAGTACTTC. Encoded protein: CASSSPGERASEQYF.

By its share, this clonotype is medium-sized. The V and J genes are TRBV25-1 and TRBJ2-2, with no clear D. Germline values: CDR1 MGHDK, CDR2 SYGVNS. This CDR3 comprises 13 residues. The V gene lost 8 bases and the J gene lost 2 bases, with 9 bases spanning the gap. In DNA form, the CDR3 reads TGTGCCAGCGAAGACCTAAACACCGGGGAGCTGTTTTTT. Protein product: CASEDLNTGELFF.

This clonotype counts as medium-sized. The chain carries TRBV14 and TRBJ2-7; 9 bases align to TRBD1. Trimming took 2 bases from V and 6 from J; bases not matched to a gene: 5. Germline V gene sequence: CDR1 SGHDN, CDR2 FVKESK. The CDR3 length is 14 residues. The CDR3 protein is CASSQTGTGPEQYF. The CDR3 DNA follows: TGTGCCAGCAGCCAAACCGGGACAGGGCCCGAGCAGTACTTC.

This clonotype rates as medium-sized (0.01 to 0.1%). CDR3 bases: TGCGCCAGCAGCTTGGGGGACCGCGACTACGAGCAGTACTTC. It translates to CASSLGDRDYEQYF. V is TRBV5-1 and J is TRBJ2-7; D tentatively reads TRBD1 or TRBD2 (5 bases each). Trimming took 0 bases from V and 3 from J, leaving 10 bases between them. The germline CDR1 and CDR2 sequences are SGHRS and YFSETQ. CDR3 length: 14 amino acids.

This clonotype is judged medium-sized. The genes are TRBV28 and TRBJ2-7; TRBD2 might be the D (5 bases). CDR1 is MDHEN and CDR2 is SYDVKM in the germline V gene. The CDR3 runs to 14 residues. V shed 3 bases and J shed 0 bases, with 9 bases lying between them. Here the CDR3 DNA reads TGTGCCAGCAGTTTTGGAGGACCCTCCTACGAGCAGTACTTC. Residues: CASSFGGPSYEQYF.

In its sample, this clonotype ranks as medium-sized. This chain joins TRBV19 and TRBJ2-1, with a possible D match to TRBD2 (7 bases). This CDR3 has 14 amino acids. Trimming removed 3 bases from V and 7 bases from J, with 13 bases in between. Germline V CDR1 and CDR2: LNHDA, SQIVND (reference sequence). CDR3 DNA: TGTGCCAGTAGTATGATGGGGGGGCGTAATGAGCAGTTCTTC. Protein: CASSMMGGRNEQFF.